The 3 T cell receptor beta chains in this list originate from one sample, sequenced in a study of neurological immune-mediated disorders. TCRdb re-called the 5' RACE reads with MiXCR, one entry per CDR3 protein. Found here are roughly 47,000 distinct CDR3 sequences, around 4.3% of them singletons; the top ten hold around 5%. Material: PBMCs. Source of these receptors: a woman aged 60-75 years with multiple sclerosis.

The sample holds many counts of this clonotype. V gene TRBV20-1 combines with J gene TRBJ2-7; D remains unclear. Germline CDR1 DFQATT, CDR2 SNEGSKA (reference sequence). The CDR3 sequence is 14 residues long. Trimming stripped 6 bases from V and 2 bases from J, with 17 bases between. CDR3 nucleotides: TGCAGTGCCTTAGACGCAGTAAGAACCTACGAGCAGTACGTC. Amino acid sequence: CSALDAVRTYEQYV.

The chain's CDR3 is CASSRTSGRGNEQFF. In DNA, the CDR3 is TGTGCCAGCTCGAGGACTAGCGGGAGGGGGAATGAGCAGTTCTTC. The J gene is TRBJ2-1, the V gene TRBV27; 15 bases match TRBD2. CDR3 length: 15 residues. V was clipped by 8 bases and J by 7 bases; unmatched bases: 6. Germline values: CDR1 MNHEY, CDR2 SMNVEV (reference sequence).

The sample holds a few counts of this clonotype. The chain recombines TRBV20-1 with TRBJ2-5; the match to TRBD2 covers 9 bases. The V gene's germline CDR1 is DFQATT and CDR2 SNEGSKA (reference sequence). Losses at the gene ends were 2 bases for V and 2 bases for J; bases not matched to a gene: 9. The CDR3 runs 16 residues. CDR3 nucleotide sequence: TGCAGTGCTAGACCGGTAGGACTAGCGAAACAAGAGACCCAGTACTTC. It codes for CSARPVGLAKQETQYF.